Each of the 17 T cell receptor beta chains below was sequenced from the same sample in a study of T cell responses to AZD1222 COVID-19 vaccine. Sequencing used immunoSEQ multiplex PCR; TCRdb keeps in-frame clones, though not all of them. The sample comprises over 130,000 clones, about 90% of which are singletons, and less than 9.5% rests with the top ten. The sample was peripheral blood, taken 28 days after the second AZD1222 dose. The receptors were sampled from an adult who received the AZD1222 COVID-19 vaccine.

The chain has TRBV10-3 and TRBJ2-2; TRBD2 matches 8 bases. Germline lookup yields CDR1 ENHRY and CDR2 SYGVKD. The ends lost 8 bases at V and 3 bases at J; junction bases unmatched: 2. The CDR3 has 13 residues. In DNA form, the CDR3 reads TGTGCCATCGGGACTAGTCACACCGGGGAGCTGTTTTTT. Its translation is CAIGTSHTGELFF.

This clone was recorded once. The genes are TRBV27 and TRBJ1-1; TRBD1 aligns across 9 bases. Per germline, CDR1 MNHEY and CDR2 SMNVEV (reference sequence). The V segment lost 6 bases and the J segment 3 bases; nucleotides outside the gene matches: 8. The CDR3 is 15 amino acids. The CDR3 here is CASRGDREDDTEAFF. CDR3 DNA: TGTGCCAGCAGAGGGGACAGGGAAGATGACACTGAAGCTTTCTTT.

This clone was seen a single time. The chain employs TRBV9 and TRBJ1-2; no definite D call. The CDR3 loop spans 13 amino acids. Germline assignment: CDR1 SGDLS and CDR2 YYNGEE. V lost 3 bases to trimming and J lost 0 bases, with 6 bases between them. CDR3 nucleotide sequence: TGTGCCAGCAGCGAGCGGTCTAACTATGGCTACACCTTC. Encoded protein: CASSERSNYGYTF.

This CDR3 is CASSQGTRNYGYTF. DNA of the CDR3: TGTGCCAGCAGCCAAGGGACACGGAACTATGGCTACACCTTC. The gene calls are TRBV9 and TRBJ1-2; weak D call: TRBD1 (6 bases). This CDR3 contains 14 residues. Germline CDR1 and CDR2: SGDLS and YYNGEE. V lost 4 bases and J lost 2, with 12 bases in between.

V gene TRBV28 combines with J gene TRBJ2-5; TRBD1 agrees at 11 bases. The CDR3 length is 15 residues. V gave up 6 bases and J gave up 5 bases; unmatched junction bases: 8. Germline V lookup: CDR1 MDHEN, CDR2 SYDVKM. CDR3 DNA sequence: TGTGCCAGCAGCGAAAGGACAGGGGGCATGGAGACCCAGTACTTC. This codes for CASSERTGGMETQYF. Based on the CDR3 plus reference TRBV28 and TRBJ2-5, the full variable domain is DVKVTQSSRYLVKRTGEKVFLECVQDMDHENMFWYRQDPGLGLRLIYFSYDVKMKEKGDIPEGYSVSREKKERFSLILESASTNQTSMYLCASSERTGGMETQYFGPGTRLLVL.

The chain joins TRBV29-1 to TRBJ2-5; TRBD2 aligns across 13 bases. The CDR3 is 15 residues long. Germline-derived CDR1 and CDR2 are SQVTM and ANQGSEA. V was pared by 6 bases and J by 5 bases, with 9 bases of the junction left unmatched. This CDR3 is CSVRTSGSPKETQYF. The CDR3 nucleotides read TGCAGCGTGAGGACTAGCGGGAGCCCCAAGGAGACCCAGTACTTC.

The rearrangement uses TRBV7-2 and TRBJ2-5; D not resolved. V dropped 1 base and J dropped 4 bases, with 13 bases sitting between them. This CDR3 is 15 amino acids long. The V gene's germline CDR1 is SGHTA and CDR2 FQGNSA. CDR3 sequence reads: CASSLDLPLGETQYF. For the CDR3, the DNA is TGTGCCAGCAGCTTAGATTTGCCACTGGGAGAGACCCAGTACTTC.

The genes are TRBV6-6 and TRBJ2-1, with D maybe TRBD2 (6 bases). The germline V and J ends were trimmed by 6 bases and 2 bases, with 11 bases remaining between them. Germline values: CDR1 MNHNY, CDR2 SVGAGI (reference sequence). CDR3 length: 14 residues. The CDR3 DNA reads TGTGCCAGCAGCGGGACTTCCACCTACAATGAGCAGTTCTTC. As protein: CASSGTSTYNEQFF.

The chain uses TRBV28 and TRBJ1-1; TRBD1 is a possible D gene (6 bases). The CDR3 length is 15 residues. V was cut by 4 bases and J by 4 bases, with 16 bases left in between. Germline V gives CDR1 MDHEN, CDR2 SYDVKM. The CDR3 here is CASSSSRGSGTEAFF. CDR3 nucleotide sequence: TGTGCCAGCAGTTCGAGCAGGGGTTCGGGCACTGAAGCTTTCTTT.

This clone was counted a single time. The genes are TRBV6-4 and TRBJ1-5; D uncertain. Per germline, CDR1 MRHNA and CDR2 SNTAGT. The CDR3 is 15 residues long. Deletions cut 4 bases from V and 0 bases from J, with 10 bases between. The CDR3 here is CASSVGGDSNQPQHF. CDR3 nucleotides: TGTGCCAGCAGTGTTGGCGGGGATAGCAATCAGCCCCAGCATTTT.

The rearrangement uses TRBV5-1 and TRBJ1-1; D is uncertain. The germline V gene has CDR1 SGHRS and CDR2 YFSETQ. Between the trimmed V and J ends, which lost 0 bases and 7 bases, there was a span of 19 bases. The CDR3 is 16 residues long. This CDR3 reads CASSLGSGGPRDEAFF. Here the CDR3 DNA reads TGCGCCAGCAGCTTGGGTAGCGGTGGGCCTCGGGATGAAGCTTTCTTT.

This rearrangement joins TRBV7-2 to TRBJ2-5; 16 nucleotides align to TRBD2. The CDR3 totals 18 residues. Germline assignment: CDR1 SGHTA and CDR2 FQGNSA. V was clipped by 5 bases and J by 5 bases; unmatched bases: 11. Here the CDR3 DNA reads TGTGCCAGCAGCAAGGGACTAGCGGGAGGGCCGATTCTGGAGACCCAGTACTTC. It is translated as CASSKGLAGGPILETQYF.

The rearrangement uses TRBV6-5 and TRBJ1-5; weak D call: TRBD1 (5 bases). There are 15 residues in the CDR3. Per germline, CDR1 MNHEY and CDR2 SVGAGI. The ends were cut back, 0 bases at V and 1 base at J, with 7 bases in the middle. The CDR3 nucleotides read TGTGCCAGCAGTTACTCGGAGGGGAGCAATCAGCCCCAGCATTTT. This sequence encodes CASSYSEGSNQPQHF.

CDR3 loop: CASSVSRNTEAFF. In DNA form, the CDR3 reads TGTGCCAGCAGCGTAAGTAGGAACACTGAAGCTTTCTTT. This rearrangement joins TRBV9 to TRBJ1-1, with D uncertain. Trimming cost V 1 base and J 1 base, with 5 bases left between them. Germline values: CDR1 SGDLS, CDR2 YYNGEE. The CDR3 runs 13 residues.

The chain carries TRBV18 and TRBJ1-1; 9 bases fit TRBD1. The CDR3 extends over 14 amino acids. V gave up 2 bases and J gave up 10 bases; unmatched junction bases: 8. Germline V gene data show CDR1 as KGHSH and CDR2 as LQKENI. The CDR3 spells CASSPGTGPKLAFF. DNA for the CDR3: TGTGCCAGCTCACCAGGGACAGGGCCGAAGTTAGCTTTCTTT.

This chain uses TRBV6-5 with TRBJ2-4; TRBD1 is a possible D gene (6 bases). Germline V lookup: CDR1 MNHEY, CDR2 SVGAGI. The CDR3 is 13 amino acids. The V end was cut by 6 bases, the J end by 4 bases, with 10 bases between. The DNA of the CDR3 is TGTGCCAGCAGCATCGACAGGAAAAACATTCAGTACTTC. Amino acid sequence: CASSIDRKNIQYF.

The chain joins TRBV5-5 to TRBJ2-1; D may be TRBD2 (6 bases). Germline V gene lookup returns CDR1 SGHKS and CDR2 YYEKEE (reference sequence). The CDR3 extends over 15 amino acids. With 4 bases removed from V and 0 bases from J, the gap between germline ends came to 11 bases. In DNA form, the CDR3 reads TGTGCCAGCAGCCTTGGGGGGTTCTCCTACAATGAGCAGTTCTTC. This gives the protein CASSLGGFSYNEQFF.